Listed here are 23 T cell receptor beta chains from one sample, sequenced in a study of regulatory T cells in long-lasting Graves disease. As for time point: persistent/refractory GD, antithyroid drugs over 5 years with positive TRAb. PBMC RNA was the source of the TCR library. Sequencing libraries for TCR beta were prepared with iRepertoire HTBI primers and Arm-PCR of CDR3 regions. One entry per CDR3 protein results from TCRdb running MiXCR on the multiplex PCR reads. In the table there are hundreds of thousands of distinct CDR3 sequences, 20% of which are singletons. Here the sequenced sample was peripheral blood mononuclear cells (PBMCs), taken when the disease was refractory, from a patient treated with antithyroid drugs. The origin of the receptors is a female donor with Graves disease.

This clonotype was recorded at least ten times. This chain joins TRBV29-1 and TRBJ2-7; D uncertain. Trimming stripped 4 bases from V and 6 bases from J, with 13 bases between. Germline V lookup: CDR1 SQVTM, CDR2 ANQGSEA. The CDR3 runs to 12 residues. CDR3 bases: TGCAGCGTTGTAAGCAGTGAGACCGAGCAGTACTTC. Amino acids: CSVVSSETEQYF.

Comments on this clonotype: It may be a read error: a sequence one base away is much more abundant. The chain joins TRBV2 to TRBJ2-5, with 7 bases matching TRBD2. Germline V gene data show CDR1 as SNHLY and CDR2 as FYNNEI. The CDR3 runs to 14 residues. CDR3 coding DNA: TGTGCCACCAGCGGGACCCTGCGCCAAGAGACCCGGTACTTC. Protein product: CATSGTLRQETRYF.

This clonotype was seen more than once but under ten times. CDR3 DNA sequence: TGCAGCGTTGAAAGCAGGGGGCTTTCCTACAATGAGCAGTTCTTC. Amino acids: CSVESRGLSYNEQFF. The rearrangement links TRBV29-1 to TRBJ2-1; 8 bases match TRBD1. The CDR3 has 15 amino acids. J was trimmed by 1 base and V by 2 bases; bases with no gene match: 4. Germline lookup yields CDR1 SQVTM and CDR2 ANQGSEA.

The CDR3, as DNA: TGTGCCAGCAGCAGGACAGGGACCGAGCAGTACTTC. Amino acid sequence: CASSRTGTEQYF. The chain is built from TRBV5-5 and TRBJ2-7, with 8 bases identical to TRBD1. Losses at the gene ends were 4 bases for V and 6 bases for J; bases not matched to a gene: 3. This CDR3 is built from 12 residues. In germline, CDR1 is SGHKS, CDR2 YYEKEE (reference sequence). Filled out from reference TRBV5-5 and TRBJ2-7, the complete variable domain reads DAGVTQSPTHLIKTRGQQVTLRCSPISGHKSVSWYQQVLGQGPQFIFQYYEKEERGRGNFPDRFSARQFPNYSSELNVNALLLGDSALYLCASSRTGTEQYFGPGTRLTVT.

This clonotype showed up many times. The chain couples TRBV27 to TRBJ1-2; 8 bases line up with TRBD1. Germline V CDR1 and CDR2: MNHEY, SMNVEV (reference sequence). V shed 3 bases, J shed 2 bases, and the junction held 11 bases outside the gene matches. This CDR3 comprises 17 residues. CDR3 loop: CASSFWDRDRSNYGYTF. As DNA, the CDR3 is TGTGCCAGCAGTTTTTGGGACCGGGACAGGTCCAACTATGGCTACACCTTC.

The chain has TRBV9 and TRBJ2-2; no clear D. From germline, CDR1 is SGDLS and CDR2 YYNGEE. The V gene lost 6 bases and the J gene lost 4 bases, with 10 bases spanning the gap. CDR3 length: 13 amino acids. The CDR3 is CASNRVVTGELFF. CDR3 coding DNA: TGTGCCAGCAATAGAGTGGTCACCGGGGAGCTGTTTTTT.

This clonotype was recorded a few times. The chain links TRBV3-1 to TRBJ2-2; no firm D call. This CDR3 comprises 14 residues. V lost 0 bases, J lost 3 bases, and 5 bases lay in between. Germline-derived CDR1 and CDR2 are LGHDT and YNNKEL (reference sequence). This CDR3 reads CASSQERYTGELFF. Written as DNA, the CDR3 is TGTGCCAGCAGCCAAGAGAGGTACACCGGGGAGCTGTTTTTT.

J is TRBJ1-6 and V is TRBV9; 8 bases are a match to TRBD1. The V gene's germline CDR1 is SGDLS and CDR2 YYNGEE. Losses at the gene ends were 0 bases for V and 10 bases for J; bases not matched to a gene: 6. This CDR3 has 15 residues. The CDR3 loop reads CASSVGTGLISPLHF. As DNA, the CDR3 is TGTGCCAGCAGCGTAGGGACAGGGCTTATATCACCCCTCCACTTT.

This clonotype has just a few counts. V is TRBV27 and J is TRBJ1-1, with no clear D. The CDR3 sequence is 14 residues long. With 2 bases removed from V and 6 bases from J, the gap between germline ends came to 13 bases. Germline-derived CDR1 and CDR2 are MNHEY and SMNVEV (reference sequence). The CDR3, as DNA: TGTGCCAGCAGTTTAGAGGGCTCCCGCGCTGAAGCTTTCTTT. Translation: CASSLEGSRAEAFF.

The chain links TRBV19 to TRBJ2-7; 9 bases are shared with TRBD1. Trimming at V came to 7 bases and at J to 5 bases, leaving 9 bases not matched to a gene. The CDR3 is 14 amino acids. The germline gives CDR1 LNHDA, CDR2 SQIVND (reference sequence). CDR3 nucleotide sequence: TGTGCCAGTACCGCCGGGACAGGGCCCAACGAGCAGTACTTC. Translation: CASTAGTGPNEQYF.

Comment on this clonotype: A much bigger clone sits one base away, suggesting this may be a read error. This chain connects TRBV3-1 to TRBJ1-2, with 7 nucleotides matching TRBD1. CDR1 is LGHDT, CDR2 YNNKEL, per germline (reference sequence). V lost 4 bases and J lost 4; bases outside the gene matches: 3. The CDR3 extends over 13 amino acids. Here the CDR3 reads CASSLRGVYGYTF. CDR3 nucleotide sequence: TGTGCCAGCAGCCTCAGGGGGGTCTATGGCTACACCTTC.

On this clonotype: A much larger clone lies one base from this, so it may be a read error. J is TRBJ1-3 and V is TRBV10-3; 7 bases fit TRBD1. Germline values: CDR1 ENHRY, CDR2 SYGVKD. The CDR3 is made up of 13 amino acids. J gave up 0 bases and V 10 bases, and 3 bases lay outside the gene matches. The CDR3 sequence is CASRGVSGNTIYF. DNA for the CDR3: TGTGCCAGCAGGGGGGTCTCTGGAAACACCATATATTTT.

This clonotype came up once. This may be a read error: a much more frequent sequence differs by one nucleotide. The rearrangement joins TRBV6-2 or TRBV6-3 to TRBJ1-2; D uncertain. CDR3 length equals 13 residues. CDR1 and CDR2 (germline): MNHEY, SVGEGT. The CDR3 protein is CASSRTPNYGHTF. The CDR3 region has the DNA TGTGCCAGCAGTCGGACGCCTAACTATGGCCACACCTTC.

This clonotype has more than one count but fewer than ten. The rearrangement joins TRBV24-1 to TRBJ2-2; 11 bases agree with TRBD2. The germline gives CDR1 KGHDR, CDR2 SFDVKD. V was clipped by 10 bases and J by 1 base; unmatched bases: 4. This CDR3 has 15 amino acids. The CDR3 DNA follows: TGTGCCACTACCGGGACTAGCGGGAACACCGGGGAGCTGTTTTTT. Translation gives CATTGTSGNTGELFF.

This clonotype was recorded many times. The DNA for the CDR3 is TGTGCCAGCAGCGGGCTGACAGGGCCTTATGGCTACACCTTC. Translating gives CASSGLTGPYGYTF. V is TRBV6-1 and J is TRBJ1-2, with 7 bases that match TRBD1. Germline CDR1 MNHNS, CDR2 SASEGT. V lost 6 bases and J lost 5; bases outside the gene matches: 9. CDR3 length: 14 residues.

This clonotype was recorded at least ten times. The chain joins TRBV7-2 to TRBJ2-7; 11 positions match TRBD1. The CDR3 runs to 15 residues. Trimming took 1 base from V and 5 from J; bases not matched to a gene: 4. Germline lookup yields CDR1 SGHTA and CDR2 FQGNSA. DNA for the CDR3: TGTGCCAGCAGCTTAGGGGGGACAGGGGGTCACGAGCAGTACTTC. This gives the protein CASSLGGTGGHEQYF.

This clonotype has only a few counts. The gene calls are TRBV6-2 or TRBV6-3 and TRBJ1-1; TRBD1 agrees at 7 bases. V shed 2 bases and J 10 bases; nucleotides not matched to a gene: 13. The CDR3 covers 15 residues. The germline gives CDR1 MNHEY, CDR2 SVGEGT. The CDR3: CASSYQQGRSGAAFF. CDR3 in DNA: TGTGCCAGCAGTTACCAACAGGGGAGGTCGGGTGCAGCTTTCTTT.

At least ten counts were recorded for this clonotype. In DNA, the CDR3 is TGTGCCAGCAGTACCCGGACAGGGGGGACCTACGAGCAGTACTTC. Translated, it gives CASSTRTGGTYEQYF. V usage is TRBV12-3 or TRBV12-4 and J usage is TRBJ2-7; 10 bases agree with TRBD1. The CDR3 length is 15 residues. Trimming took 5 bases from V and 2 from J; bases not matched to a gene: 6.

V is TRBV19 and J is TRBJ2-3, with D hard to call. From germline, CDR1 is LNHDA and CDR2 SQIVND (reference sequence). Trimming stripped 3 bases from V and 2 bases from J, with 9 bases between. The CDR3 length is 14 residues. CDR3 bases: TGTGCCAGTAGTATTAAGGCTTCCACAGATACGCAGTATTTT. Residues: CASSIKASTDTQYF.

Note on this clonotype: A much larger clone lies one base from this, so it may be a read error. The chain uses TRBV30 and TRBJ1-2, with TRBD1 as a possible D gene (5 bases). The CDR3 sequence is 12 residues long. Per germline, CDR1 GTSNPN and CDR2 SVGIG (reference sequence). The CDR3 sequence is CAWTLGGSGCTF. In DNA form, the CDR3 reads TGTGCCTGGACCCTCGGGGGTTCAGGCTGCACCTTC.

This clonotype has more than one count but fewer than ten. The rearrangement links TRBV19 to TRBJ1-2, with 7 bases aligning to TRBD1. The germline CDR1 and CDR2 sequences are LNHDA and SQIVND (reference sequence). The CDR3 covers 15 residues. With 3 bases clipped from V and 8 bases from J, the junction kept 12 bases outside the gene matches. The DNA of the CDR3 is TGTGCCAGTAGTATCAGGGGACAGACCTATTCCGGCTACACCTTC. Translation: CASSIRGQTYSGYTF. The entire variable domain, with the rest obtained from reference TRBV19 and TRBJ1-2, is as follows: DGGITQSPKYLFRKEGQNVTLSCEQNLNHDAMYWYRQDPGQGLRLIYYSQIVNDFQKGDIAEGYSVSREKKESFPLTVTSAQKNPTAFYLCASSIRGQTYSGYTFGSGTRLTVV.

This clonotype was counted at least ten times. V gene TRBV6-1 combines with J gene TRBJ1-2, with D unclear. CDR3 length: 12 residues. V gave up 4 bases and J gave up 7 bases, with 10 bases separating them. Germline lookup yields CDR1 MNHNS and CDR2 SASEGT. For the CDR3, the DNA is TGTGCCAGCAGTGGTACAGAGCTTGGCTACACCTTC. Protein product: CASSGTELGYTF.

In its sample, this clonotype was seen many times. This chain connects TRBV2 to TRBJ2-7, with D tentatively TRBD1 (6 bases). V dropped 5 bases and J dropped 3 bases, with 11 bases sitting between them. The CDR3 runs to 13 residues. Germline values: CDR1 SNHLY, CDR2 FYNNEI. CDR3 loop: CASSTQGNYEQYF. The DNA of the CDR3 is TGTGCCAGCAGTACACAGGGAAACTACGAGCAGTACTTC.